Sequencing of this TCR beta chain was carried out in a study of regulatory dendritic cells for organ transplantation. This CDR3 has 18 amino acids. CDR1 LNHNV and CDR2 YYDKDF come from the germline V gene (reference sequence). With 0 bases removed from V and 3 bases from J, the gap between germline ends came to 18 bases. With respect to this clone: What it recognizes is unknown.

The study's findings and limits: Among resting subsets, memory CD8+ cells contained the most alloreactive clonotypes.

Data came from immunoSEQ multiplex PCR; TCRdb stores just in-frame clones and leaves some out. The repertoire holds approximately 35,000 clones, with about 89% as singletons. Sequencing used naive CD4+ T cells from blood. Regarding subset: CD45RA+ naive T cells. J is TRBJ2-1 and V is TRBV15, with D possibly matching TRBD1 (6 bases). The sequence was obtained from a human donor in good health. CDR3 coding DNA: TGTGCCACCAGCAGAGATAGAATTGGGTTAGGGGGCTACAATGAGCAGTTCTTC. Amino acid sequence: CATSRDRIGLGGYNEQFF.